This entry lists 13 T cell receptor beta chains sequenced from one sample in a study of control samples from healthy donors and cancer patients. Profiled with immunoSEQ multiplex PCR; TCRdb holds only in-frame clones, not every one. Of 70,000 to 95,000 clones listed, roughly 93% are singletons. The sequenced sample was PBMCs. These receptors were obtained from a middle-aged woman with lung cancer.

The rearrangement uses TRBV5-1 and TRBJ1-6, with D perhaps TRBD1 (6 bases). Per germline, CDR1 SGHRS and CDR2 YFSETQ. Trimming left V 3 bases short and J 0 bases short, with 16 bases between. This CDR3 comprises 18 residues. CDR3 DNA: TGCGCCAGCAGCTCGACAGGCAGTAGGAGCTCCTATAATTCACCCCTCCACTTT. This codes for CASSSTGSRSSYNSPLHF.

The genes are TRBV4-1 and TRBJ1-1, with D perhaps TRBD1 (6 bases). The CDR3 is 14 residues long. The germline V and J ends were trimmed by 1 base and 1 base, with 7 bases remaining between them. Germline V gives CDR1 MGHRA, CDR2 YSYEKL. The CDR3 DNA reads TGCGCCAGCAGCCAAGGACAGGAGAACACTGAAGCTTTCTTT. Its translation is CASSQGQENTEAFF.

The chain carries TRBV7-6 and TRBJ2-3; D not resolved. The germline V gene encodes CDR1 SGHVS and CDR2 FNYEAQ. The CDR3 extends over 12 amino acids. Trimming removed 3 bases at V and 2 bases at J, with 3 bases between. The CDR3 nucleotides read TGTGCCAGCAGCTTCCTCACAGATACGCAGTATTTT. Its protein product is CASSFLTDTQYF. Filled out from reference TRBV7-6 and TRBJ2-3, the complete variable domain reads GAGVSQSPRYKVTKRGQDVALRCDPISGHVSLYWYRQALGQGPEFLTYFNYEAQQDKSGLPNDRFSAERPEGSISTLTIQRTEQRDSAMYRCASSFLTDTQYFGPGTRLTVL.

About this clone itself: The sample contains more than one DNA sequence encoding this CDR3. The rearrangement links TRBV10-3 to TRBJ1-4, with 7 nucleotides matching TRBD1. Germline lookup yields CDR1 ENHRY and CDR2 SYGVKD. The ends lost 6 bases at V and 10 bases at J; junction bases unmatched: 11. The CDR3 totals 14 residues. For the CDR3, the DNA is TGTGCCATCAGGGGGACAGCCCTTATTGGAAAACTGTTTTTT. It translates to CAIRGTALIGKLFF.

The chain couples TRBV12-3 or TRBV12-4 to TRBJ2-3, with D uncertain. V lost 2 bases to trimming and J lost 1 base, with 4 bases between them. The CDR3 covers 13 residues. CDR3 protein: CASSLYGTDTQYF. DNA of the CDR3: TGTGCCAGCAGTTTATATGGCACAGATACGCAGTATTTT.

CDR3 loop: CAWSSPGGATYNEQFF. CDR3 in DNA: TGTGCCTGGAGTTCCCCCGGGGGCGCAACCTACAATGAGCAGTTCTTC. The rearrangement links TRBV30 to TRBJ2-1, with D possibly called TRBD1 or TRBD2 (6 bases each). The CDR3 has 16 amino acids. Trimming cost V 2 bases and J 2 bases, with 16 bases left between them. Germline V gene data show CDR1 as GTSNPN and CDR2 as SVGIG (reference sequence).

This rearrangement joins TRBV6-6 to TRBJ2-2; 12 bases are shared with TRBD1. Germline-derived CDR1 and CDR2 are MNHNY and SVGAGI (reference sequence). Trimming removed 2 bases from V and 6 bases from J; junction bases left unmatched: 4. CDR3 length equals 16 residues. DNA for the CDR3: TGTGCCAGCAGTTACCTGGGACAGGGGGCTTCCGGGGAGCTGTTTTTT. This translates into CASSYLGQGASGELFF.

V and J are TRBV6-1 and TRBJ1-3, with D tentatively TRBD1 (5 bases). V shed 0 bases and J shed 4 bases, with 13 bases lying between them. The germline V gene encodes CDR1 MNHNS and CDR2 SASEGT. This CDR3 spans 16 amino acids. The CDR3 loop is CASSEAGAQWGNTIYF. The DNA for the CDR3 is TGTGCCAGCAGTGAAGCAGGGGCGCAATGGGGAAACACCATATATTTT.

The chain combines TRBV2 with TRBJ2-1; 9 bases are shared with TRBD2. V lost 6 bases, J lost 6 bases, and 12 bases stayed unmatched. Germline CDR1 and CDR2: SNHLY and FYNNEI. This CDR3 is built from 16 residues. CDR3 region: CASSPLPGLASNEQFF. The CDR3 DNA is TGTGCCAGCAGCCCGCTACCGGGACTAGCTTCCAATGAGCAGTTCTTC.

V usage is TRBV9 and J usage is TRBJ2-7; D possibly corresponds to TRBD1 (6 bases). The CDR3 has 16 residues. Trimming took off 4 bases at V and 7 bases at J, with 24 bases between the two ends. CDR1 is SGDLS, CDR2 YYNGEE, per germline. The CDR3 DNA sequence: TGTGCCAGCAGCCCTCCCCTGGGTAGGACAGCTTCGGAGCAGTACTTC. Protein sequence: CASSPPLGRTASEQYF.

The chain's CDR3 is CASSQLSFGESGDTQYF. The CDR3 coding sequence is TGTGCCAGCAGCCAACTGTCGTTCGGGGAATCTGGGGATACGCAGTATTTT. The J gene is TRBJ2-3, the V gene TRBV4-2, with D possibly matching TRBD2 (5 bases). The CDR3 has 17 amino acids. Germline CDR1 LGHNA, CDR2 YNFKEQ. Trimming took 2 bases from V and 6 from J, leaving 21 bases between them.

The chain employs TRBV18 and TRBJ1-5; D is possibly TRBD1 (6 bases). The germline V and J ends were trimmed by 2 bases and 0 bases, with 8 bases remaining between them. The CDR3 has 15 amino acids. In germline, CDR1 is KGHSH, CDR2 LQKENI. CDR3 in amino acids: CASSPRGGSNQPQHF. In nucleotides, the CDR3 is TGTGCCAGCTCACCAAGGGGGGGTAGCAATCAGCCCCAGCATTTT.

V usage is TRBV27 and J usage is TRBJ2-1, with 15 bases lining up with TRBD2. Losses at the gene ends were 3 bases for V and 7 bases for J; bases not matched to a gene: 4. The CDR3 runs 16 residues. The germline V gene has CDR1 MNHEY and CDR2 SMNVEV (reference sequence). The CDR3 DNA is TGTGCCAGCAGTTTGGGGACTAGCGGGGGGTCGAATGAGCAGTTCTTC. Translated: CASSLGTSGGSNEQFF.